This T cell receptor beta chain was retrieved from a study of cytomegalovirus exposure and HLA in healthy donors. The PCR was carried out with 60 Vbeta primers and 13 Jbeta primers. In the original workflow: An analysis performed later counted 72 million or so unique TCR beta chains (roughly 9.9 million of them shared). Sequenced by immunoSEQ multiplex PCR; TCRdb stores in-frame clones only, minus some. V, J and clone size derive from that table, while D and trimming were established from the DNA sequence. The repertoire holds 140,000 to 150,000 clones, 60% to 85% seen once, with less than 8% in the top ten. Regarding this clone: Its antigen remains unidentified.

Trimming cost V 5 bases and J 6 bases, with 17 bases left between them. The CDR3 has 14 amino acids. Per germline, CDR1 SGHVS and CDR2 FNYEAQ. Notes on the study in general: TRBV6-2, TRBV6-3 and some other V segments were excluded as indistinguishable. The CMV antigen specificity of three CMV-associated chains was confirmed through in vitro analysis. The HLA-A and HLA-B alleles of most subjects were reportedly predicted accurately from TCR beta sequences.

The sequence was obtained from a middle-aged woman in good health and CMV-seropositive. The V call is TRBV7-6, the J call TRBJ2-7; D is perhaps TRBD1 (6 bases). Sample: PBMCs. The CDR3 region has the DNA TGTGCCAGCAGCCCCCAACAGGGCCCCCTCGAGCAGTACTTC. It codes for CASSPQQGPLEQYF.